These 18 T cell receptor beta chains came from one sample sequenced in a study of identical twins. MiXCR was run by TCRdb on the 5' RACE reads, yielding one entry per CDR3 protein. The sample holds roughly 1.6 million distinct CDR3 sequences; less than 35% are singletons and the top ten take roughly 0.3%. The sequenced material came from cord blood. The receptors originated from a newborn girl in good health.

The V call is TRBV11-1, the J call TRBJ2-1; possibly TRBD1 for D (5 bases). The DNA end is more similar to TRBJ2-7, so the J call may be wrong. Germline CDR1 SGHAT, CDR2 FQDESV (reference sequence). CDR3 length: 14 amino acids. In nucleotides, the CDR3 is TGTGCCAGCAGCTCCCGGACATTCTACAATGAGCAGTACTTC. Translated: CASSSRTFYNEQYF.

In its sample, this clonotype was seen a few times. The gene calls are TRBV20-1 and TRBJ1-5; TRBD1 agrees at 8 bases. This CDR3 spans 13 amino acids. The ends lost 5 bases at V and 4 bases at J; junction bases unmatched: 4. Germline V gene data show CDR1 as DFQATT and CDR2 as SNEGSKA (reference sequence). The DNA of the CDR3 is TGCAGTGCTTCACAGGGGGTGAATCAGCCCCAGCATTTT. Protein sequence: CSASQGVNQPQHF.

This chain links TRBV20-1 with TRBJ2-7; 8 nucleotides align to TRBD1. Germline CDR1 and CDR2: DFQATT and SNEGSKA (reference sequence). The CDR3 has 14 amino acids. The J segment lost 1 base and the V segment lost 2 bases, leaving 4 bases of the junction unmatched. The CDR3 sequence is CSARKGTGSYEQYF. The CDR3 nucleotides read TGCAGTGCTAGAAAGGGGACAGGATCCTACGAGCAGTACTTC.

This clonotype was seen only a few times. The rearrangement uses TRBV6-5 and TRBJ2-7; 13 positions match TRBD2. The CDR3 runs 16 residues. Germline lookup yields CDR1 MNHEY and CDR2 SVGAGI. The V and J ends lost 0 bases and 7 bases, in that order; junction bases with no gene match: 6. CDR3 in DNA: TGTGCCAGCAGTTACTCTGGGACTAGCGGGAACAATGAGCAGTACTTC. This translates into CASSYSGTSGNNEQYF.

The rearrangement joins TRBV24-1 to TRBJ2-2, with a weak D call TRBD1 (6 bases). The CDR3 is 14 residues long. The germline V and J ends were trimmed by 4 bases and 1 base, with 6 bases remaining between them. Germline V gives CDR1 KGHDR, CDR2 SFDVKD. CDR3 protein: CATSETGNTGELFF. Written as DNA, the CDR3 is TGTGCCACCAGTGAGACAGGGAACACCGGGGAGCTGTTTTTT.

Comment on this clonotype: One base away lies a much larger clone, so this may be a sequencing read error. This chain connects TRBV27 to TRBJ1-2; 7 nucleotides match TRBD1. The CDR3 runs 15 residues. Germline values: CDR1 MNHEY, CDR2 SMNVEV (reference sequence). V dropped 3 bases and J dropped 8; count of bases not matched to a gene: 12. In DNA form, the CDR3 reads TGTGCCAGCAGTTTGACAGGGTCTCTCCTATACGGCTACACCTTC. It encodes CASSLTGSLLYGYTF.

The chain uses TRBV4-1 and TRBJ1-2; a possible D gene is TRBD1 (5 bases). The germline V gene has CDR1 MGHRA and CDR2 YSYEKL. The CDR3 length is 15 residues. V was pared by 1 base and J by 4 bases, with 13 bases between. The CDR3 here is CASSQVAGTAYGYTF. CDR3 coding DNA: TGCGCCAGCAGCCAAGTTGCCGGGACGGCCTATGGCTACACCTTC.

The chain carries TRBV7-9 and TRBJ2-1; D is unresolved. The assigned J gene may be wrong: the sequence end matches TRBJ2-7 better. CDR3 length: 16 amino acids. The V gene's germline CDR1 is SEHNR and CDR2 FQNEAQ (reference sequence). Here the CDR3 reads CASSLATATPYNEQYF. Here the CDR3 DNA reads TGTGCCAGCAGCTTAGCAACGGCTACCCCTTACAATGAGCAGTACTTC.

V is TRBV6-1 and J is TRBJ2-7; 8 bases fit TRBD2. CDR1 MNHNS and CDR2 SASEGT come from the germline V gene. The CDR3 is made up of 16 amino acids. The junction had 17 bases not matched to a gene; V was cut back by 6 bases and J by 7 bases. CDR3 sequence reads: CASRGLVLSSYNEQYF. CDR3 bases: TGTGCCAGCAGGGGACTAGTCCTAAGCTCCTACAATGAGCAGTACTTC.

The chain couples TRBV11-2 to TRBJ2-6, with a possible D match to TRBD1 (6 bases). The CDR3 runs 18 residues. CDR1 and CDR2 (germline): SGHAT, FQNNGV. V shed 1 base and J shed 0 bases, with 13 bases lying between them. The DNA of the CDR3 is TGTGCCAGCAGCTTAGTCGGGCAGGGGATCTCTGGGGCCAACGTCCTGACTTTC. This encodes CASSLVGQGISGANVLTF.

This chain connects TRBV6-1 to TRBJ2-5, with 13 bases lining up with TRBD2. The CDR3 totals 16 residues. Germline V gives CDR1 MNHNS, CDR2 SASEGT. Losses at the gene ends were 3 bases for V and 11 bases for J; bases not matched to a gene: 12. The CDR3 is CASSDWTSGRSGEQYF. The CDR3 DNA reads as TGTGCCAGCAGTGATTGGACTAGCGGGAGATCTGGTGAGCAGTACTTC.

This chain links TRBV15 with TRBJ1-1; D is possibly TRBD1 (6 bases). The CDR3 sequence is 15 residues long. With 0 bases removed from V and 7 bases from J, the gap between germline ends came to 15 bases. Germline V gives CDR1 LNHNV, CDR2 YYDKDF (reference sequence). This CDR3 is CATSRDRGVDSEAFF. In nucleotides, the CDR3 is TGTGCCACCAGCAGAGATCGAGGAGTGGACAGTGAAGCTTTCTTT.

In nucleotides, the CDR3 is TGTGCCAGCAGCGTAGGCCAGGACAGGTTCTACGAGCAGTACTTC. Amino acid sequence: CASSVGQDRFYEQYF. The chain uses TRBV9 and TRBJ2-7, with 7 bases that match TRBD1. CDR1 SGDLS and CDR2 YYNGEE come from the germline V gene. The CDR3 loop spans 15 amino acids. V shed 0 bases and J 3 bases; nucleotides not matched to a gene: 6.

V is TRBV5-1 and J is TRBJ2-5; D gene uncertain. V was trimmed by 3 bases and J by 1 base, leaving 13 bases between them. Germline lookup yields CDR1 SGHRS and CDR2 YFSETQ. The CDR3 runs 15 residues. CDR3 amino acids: CASSSGSAFQETQYF. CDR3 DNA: TGCGCCAGCAGCTCCGGCTCAGCTTTCCAAGAGACCCAGTACTTC.

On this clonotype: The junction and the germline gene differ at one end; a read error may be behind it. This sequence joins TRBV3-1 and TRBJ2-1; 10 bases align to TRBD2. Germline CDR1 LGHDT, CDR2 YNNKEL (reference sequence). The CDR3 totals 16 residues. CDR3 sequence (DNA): TGTGCCGGCAGCATGGGACTAGCGTCATCCTACAATGAGCAGTTCTTC. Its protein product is CAGSMGLASSYNEQFF.

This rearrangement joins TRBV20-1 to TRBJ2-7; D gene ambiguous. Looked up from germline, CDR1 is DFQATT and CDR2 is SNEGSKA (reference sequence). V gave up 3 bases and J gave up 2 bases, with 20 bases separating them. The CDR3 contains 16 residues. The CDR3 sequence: CSASQIPVAGAYEQYF. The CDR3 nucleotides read TGCAGTGCTAGTCAGATTCCGGTCGCCGGCGCCTACGAGCAGTACTTC.

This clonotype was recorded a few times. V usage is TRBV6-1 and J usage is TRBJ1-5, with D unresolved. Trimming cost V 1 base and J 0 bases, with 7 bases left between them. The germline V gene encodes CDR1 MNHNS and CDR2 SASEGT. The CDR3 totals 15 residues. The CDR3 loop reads CASSEGRYSNQPQHF. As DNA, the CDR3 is TGTGCCAGCAGTGAAGGACGGTATAGCAATCAGCCCCAGCATTTT.

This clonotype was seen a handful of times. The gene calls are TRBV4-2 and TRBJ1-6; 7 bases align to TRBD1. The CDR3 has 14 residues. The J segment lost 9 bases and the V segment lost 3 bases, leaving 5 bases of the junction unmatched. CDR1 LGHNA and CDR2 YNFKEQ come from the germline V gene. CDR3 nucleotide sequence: TGTGCCAGCAGCCATTCGTCAGGGGGTTCACCCCTCCACTTT. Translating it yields CASSHSSGGSPLHF.